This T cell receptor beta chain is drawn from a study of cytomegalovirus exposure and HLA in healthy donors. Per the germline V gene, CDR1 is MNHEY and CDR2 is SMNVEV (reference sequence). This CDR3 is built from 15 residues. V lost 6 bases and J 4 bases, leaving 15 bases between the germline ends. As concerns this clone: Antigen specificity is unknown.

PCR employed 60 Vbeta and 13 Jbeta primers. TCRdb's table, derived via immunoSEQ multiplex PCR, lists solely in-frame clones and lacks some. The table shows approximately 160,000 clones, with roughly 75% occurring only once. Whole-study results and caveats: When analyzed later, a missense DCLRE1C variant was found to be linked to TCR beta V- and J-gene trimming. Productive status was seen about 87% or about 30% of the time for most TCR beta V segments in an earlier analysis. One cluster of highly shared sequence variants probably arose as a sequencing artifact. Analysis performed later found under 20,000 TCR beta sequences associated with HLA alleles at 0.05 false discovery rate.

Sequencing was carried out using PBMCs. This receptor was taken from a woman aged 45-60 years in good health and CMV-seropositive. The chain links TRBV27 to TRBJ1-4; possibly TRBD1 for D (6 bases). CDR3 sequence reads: CASRARTAINEKLFF. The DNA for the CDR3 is TGTGCCAGCAGAGCCAGGACAGCAATTAATGAAAAACTGTTTTTT.